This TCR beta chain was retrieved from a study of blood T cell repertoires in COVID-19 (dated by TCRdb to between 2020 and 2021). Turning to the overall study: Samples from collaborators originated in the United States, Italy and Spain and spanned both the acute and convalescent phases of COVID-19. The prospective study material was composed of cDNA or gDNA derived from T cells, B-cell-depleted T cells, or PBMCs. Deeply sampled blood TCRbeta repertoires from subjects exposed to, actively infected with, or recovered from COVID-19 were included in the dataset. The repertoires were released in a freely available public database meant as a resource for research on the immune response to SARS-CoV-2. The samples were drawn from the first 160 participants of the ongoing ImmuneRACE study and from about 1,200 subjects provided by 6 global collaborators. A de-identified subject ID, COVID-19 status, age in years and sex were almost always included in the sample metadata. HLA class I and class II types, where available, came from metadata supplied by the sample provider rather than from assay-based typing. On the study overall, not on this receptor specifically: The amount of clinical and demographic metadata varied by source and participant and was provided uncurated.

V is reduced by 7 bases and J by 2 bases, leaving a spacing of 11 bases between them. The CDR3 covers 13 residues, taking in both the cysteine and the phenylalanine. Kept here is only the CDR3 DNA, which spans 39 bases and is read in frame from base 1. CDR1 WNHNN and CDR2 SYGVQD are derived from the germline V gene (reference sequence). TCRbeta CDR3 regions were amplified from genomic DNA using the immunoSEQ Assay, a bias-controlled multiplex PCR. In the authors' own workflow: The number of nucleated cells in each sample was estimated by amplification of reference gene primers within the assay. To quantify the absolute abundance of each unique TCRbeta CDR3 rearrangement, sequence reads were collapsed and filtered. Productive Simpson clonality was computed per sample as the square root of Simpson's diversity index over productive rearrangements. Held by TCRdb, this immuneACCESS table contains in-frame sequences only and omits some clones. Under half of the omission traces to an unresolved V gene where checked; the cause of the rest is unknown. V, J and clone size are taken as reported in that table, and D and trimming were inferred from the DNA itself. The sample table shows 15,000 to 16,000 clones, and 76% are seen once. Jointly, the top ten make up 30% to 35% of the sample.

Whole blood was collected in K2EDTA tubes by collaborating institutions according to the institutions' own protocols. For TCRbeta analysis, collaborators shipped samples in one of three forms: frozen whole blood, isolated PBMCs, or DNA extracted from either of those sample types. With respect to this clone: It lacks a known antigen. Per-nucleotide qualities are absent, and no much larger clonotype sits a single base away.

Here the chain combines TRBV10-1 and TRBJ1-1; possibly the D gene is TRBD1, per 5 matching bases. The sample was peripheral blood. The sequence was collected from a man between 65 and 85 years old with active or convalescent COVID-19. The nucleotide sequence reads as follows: TGCGCCAGCAAGGGGCAGAGCAACACTGAAGCTTTCTTT. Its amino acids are CASKGQSNTEAFF.